This entry features one T cell receptor beta chain sequence. Original processing notes: Nucleated cell counts were estimated from reference gene primer amplification. Measured with immunoSEQ multiplex PCR; TCRdb has only the in-frame clones, and not every one. D and trimming come from the DNA, and the V and J calls and clone size come from that table. In the table there are 130,000 to 150,000 clones, 79% of which are singletons. These data are taken from a study of blood T cell repertoires in COVID-19. Study information: Samples taken during acute and convalescent COVID-19 were collected in the United States, Italy and Spain.

With V trimmed by 2 bases and J by 4 bases, 3 bases remained unmatched. Germline CDR1 is SGDLS and CDR2 is YYNGEE. CDR3 length: 14 residues. Sequenced material: peripheral blood. The TCR originated in a woman in her seventies with COVID-19, enrolled during active disease. This chain joins TRBV9 and TRBJ2-5, with 9 bases fitting TRBD1. Here the CDR3 reads CASSVGTGLETQYF. The CDR3 coding sequence is TGTGCCAGCAGCGTTGGGACAGGGTTAGAGACCCAGTACTTC.